The sequence of this T cell receptor (beta chain) was determined in a study of cytomegalovirus exposure and HLA in healthy donors. The V gene lost 6 bases and the J gene lost 6 bases, with 12 bases spanning the gap. CDR1 MNHEY and CDR2 SVGAGI come from the germline V gene. The CDR3 is 12 residues long. The PCR had 60 Vbeta and 13 Jbeta primers. This table comes from immunoSEQ multiplex PCR, and its TCRdb copy is limited to in-frame clones, with some not included. This sample has around 140,000 clones, with 77% found just once. The clonotype was recovered from a male donor in good health and CMV-seronegative. The sample comprised PBMCs. The rearrangement links TRBV6-5 to TRBJ2-7; TRBD1 is a possible D gene (6 bases). CDR3: CASSSTGFEQYF. The DNA of the CDR3 is TGTGCCAGCAGCTCAACAGGGTTCGAGCAGTACTTC.